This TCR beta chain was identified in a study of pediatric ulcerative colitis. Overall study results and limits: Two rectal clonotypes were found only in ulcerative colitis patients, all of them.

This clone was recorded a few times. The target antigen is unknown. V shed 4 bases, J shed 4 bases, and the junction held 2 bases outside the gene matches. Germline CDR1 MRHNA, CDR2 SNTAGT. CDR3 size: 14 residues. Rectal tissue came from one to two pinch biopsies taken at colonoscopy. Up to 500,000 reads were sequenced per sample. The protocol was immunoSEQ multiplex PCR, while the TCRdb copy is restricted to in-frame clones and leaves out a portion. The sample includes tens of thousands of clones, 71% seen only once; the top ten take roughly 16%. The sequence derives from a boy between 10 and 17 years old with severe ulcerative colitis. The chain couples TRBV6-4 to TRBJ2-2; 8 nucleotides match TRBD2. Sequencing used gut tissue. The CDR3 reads CASSAGGATGELFF. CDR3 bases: TGTGCCAGCAGTGCCGGGGGGGCCACCGGGGAGCTGTTTTTT.